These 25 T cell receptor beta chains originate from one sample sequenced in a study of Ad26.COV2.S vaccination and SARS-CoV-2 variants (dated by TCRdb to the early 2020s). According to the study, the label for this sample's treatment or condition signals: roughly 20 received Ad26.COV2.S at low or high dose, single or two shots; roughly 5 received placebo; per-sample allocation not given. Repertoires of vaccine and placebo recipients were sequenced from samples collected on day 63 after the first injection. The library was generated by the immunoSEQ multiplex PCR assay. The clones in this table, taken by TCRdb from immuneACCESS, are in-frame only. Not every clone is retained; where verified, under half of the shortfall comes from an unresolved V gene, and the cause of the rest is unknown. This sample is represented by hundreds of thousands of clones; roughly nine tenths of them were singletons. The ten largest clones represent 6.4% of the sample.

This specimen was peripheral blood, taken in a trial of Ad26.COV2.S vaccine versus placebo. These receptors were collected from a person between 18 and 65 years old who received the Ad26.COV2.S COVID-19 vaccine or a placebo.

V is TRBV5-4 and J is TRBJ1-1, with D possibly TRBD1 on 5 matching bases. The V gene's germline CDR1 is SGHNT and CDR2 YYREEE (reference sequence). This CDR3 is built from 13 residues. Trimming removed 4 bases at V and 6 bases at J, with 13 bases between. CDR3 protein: CASSLQGVAEAFF. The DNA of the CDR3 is TGTGCCAGCAGCCTCCAGGGTGTGGCTGAAGCTTTCTTT.

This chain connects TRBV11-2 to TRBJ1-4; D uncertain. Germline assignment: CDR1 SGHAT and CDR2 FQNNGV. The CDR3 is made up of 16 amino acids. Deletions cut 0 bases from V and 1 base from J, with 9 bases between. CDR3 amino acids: CASSLDPVGTNEKLFF. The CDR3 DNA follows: TGTGCCAGCAGCTTAGACCCCGTAGGAACTAATGAAAAACTGTTTTTT.

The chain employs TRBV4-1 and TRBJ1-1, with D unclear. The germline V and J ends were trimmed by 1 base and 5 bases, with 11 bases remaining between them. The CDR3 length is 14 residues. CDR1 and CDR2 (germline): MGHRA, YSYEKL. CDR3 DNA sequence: TGCGCCAGCAGCCAAGGAGGGTCGGGTACTGAAGCTTTCTTT. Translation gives CASSQGGSGTEAFF.

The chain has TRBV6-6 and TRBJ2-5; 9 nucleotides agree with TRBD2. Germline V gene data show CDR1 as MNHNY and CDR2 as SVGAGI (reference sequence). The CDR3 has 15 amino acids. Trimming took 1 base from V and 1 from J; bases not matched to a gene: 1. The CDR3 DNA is TGTGCCAGCAGTTACTTACTAGCGGGCCAAGAGACCCAGTACTTC. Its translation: CASSYLLAGQETQYF.

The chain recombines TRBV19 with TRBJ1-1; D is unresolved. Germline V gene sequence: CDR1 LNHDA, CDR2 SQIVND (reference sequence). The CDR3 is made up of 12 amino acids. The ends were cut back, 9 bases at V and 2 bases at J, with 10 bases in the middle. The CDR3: CASGVSNTEAFF. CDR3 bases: TGTGCCAGCGGTGTGTCTAACACTGAAGCTTTCTTT.

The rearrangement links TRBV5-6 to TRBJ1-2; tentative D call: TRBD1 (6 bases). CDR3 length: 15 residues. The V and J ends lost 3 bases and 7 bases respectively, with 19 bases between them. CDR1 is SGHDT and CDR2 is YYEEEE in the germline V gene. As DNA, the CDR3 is TGTGCCAGCAGCTCGTGGGGGGGACACTCGAGTGGCTACACCTTC. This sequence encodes CASSSWGGHSSGYTF.

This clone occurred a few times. The CDR3 reads CASSSWTGEGEQYF. Written as DNA, the CDR3 is TGTGCCAGCAGTTCTTGGACAGGGGAGGGCGAGCAGTACTTC. V and J are TRBV27 and TRBJ2-7, with 9 bases fitting TRBD1. Germline CDR1 reads MNHEY; CDR2 reads SMNVEV (reference sequence). V lost 4 bases, J lost 6 bases, and 7 bases stayed unmatched. The CDR3 spans 14 residues.

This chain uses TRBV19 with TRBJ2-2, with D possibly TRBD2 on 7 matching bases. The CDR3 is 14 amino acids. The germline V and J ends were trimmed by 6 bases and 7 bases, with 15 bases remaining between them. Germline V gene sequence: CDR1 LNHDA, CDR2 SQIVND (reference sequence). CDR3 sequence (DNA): TGTGCCAGTAGCGTGGCGGGGGCGGTCGGGGAGCTGTTTTTT. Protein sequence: CASSVAGAVGELFF.

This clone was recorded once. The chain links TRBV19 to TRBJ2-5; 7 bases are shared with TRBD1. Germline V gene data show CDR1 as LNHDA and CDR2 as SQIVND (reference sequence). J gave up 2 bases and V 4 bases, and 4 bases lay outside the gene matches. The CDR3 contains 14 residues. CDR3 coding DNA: TGTGCCAGTAGTACCACAGGGGTACAAGAGACCCAGTACTTC. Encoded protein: CASSTTGVQETQYF.

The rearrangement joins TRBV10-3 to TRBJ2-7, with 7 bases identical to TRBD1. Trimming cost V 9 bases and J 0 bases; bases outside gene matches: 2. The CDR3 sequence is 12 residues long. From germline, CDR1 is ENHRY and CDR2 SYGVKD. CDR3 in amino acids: CAIGDSSYEQYF. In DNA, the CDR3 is TGTGCCATAGGGGACAGCTCCTACGAGCAGTACTTC.

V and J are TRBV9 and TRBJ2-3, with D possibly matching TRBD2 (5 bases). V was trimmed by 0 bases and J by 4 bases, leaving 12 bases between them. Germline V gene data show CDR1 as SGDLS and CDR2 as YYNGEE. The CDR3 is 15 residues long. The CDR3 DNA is TGTGCCAGCAGCGTAGGAGGGCTAGCAGCAGATACGCAGTATTTT. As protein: CASSVGGLAADTQYF.

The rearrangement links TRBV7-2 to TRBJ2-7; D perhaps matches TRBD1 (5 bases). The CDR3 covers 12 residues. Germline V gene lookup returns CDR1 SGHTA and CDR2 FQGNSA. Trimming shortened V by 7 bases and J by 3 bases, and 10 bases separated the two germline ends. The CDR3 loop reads CASTRQGYEQYF. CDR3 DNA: TGTGCCAGCACGCGGCAGGGCTACGAGCAGTACTTC.

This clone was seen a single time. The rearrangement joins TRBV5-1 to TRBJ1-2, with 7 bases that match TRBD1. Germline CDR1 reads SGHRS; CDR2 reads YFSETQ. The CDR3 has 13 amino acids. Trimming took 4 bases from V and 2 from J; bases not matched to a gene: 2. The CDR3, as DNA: TGCGCCAGCAGCGGACAGGACAACTATGGCTACACCTTC. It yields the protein CASSGQDNYGYTF.

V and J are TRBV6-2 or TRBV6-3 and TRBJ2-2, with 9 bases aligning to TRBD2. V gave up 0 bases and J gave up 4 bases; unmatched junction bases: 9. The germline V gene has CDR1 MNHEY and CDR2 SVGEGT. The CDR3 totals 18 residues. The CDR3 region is CASSYSMGGTSTTGELFF. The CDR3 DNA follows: TGTGCCAGCAGTTACTCGATGGGTGGGACTAGCACCACCGGGGAGCTGTTTTTT.

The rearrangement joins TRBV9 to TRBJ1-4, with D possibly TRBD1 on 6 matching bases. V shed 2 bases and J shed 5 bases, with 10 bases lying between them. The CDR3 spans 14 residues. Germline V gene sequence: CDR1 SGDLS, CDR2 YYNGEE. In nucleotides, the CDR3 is TGTGCCAGCAGCGTCGGACAGCCGAATGAAAAACTGTTTTTT. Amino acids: CASSVGQPNEKLFF.

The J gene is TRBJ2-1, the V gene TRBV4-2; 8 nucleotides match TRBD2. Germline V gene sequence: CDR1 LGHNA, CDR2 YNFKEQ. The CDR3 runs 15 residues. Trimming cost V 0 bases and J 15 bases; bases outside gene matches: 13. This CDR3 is CASSQDRLAGNWGFF. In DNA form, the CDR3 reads TGTGCCAGCAGCCAAGATCGGCTAGCGGGCAACTGGGGGTTCTTC.

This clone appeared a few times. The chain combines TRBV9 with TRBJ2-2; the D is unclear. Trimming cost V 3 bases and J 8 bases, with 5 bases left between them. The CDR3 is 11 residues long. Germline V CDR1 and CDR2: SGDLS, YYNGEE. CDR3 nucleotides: TGTGCCAGCAGCGCCATGGGGGAGCTGTTTTTT. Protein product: CASSAMGELFF.

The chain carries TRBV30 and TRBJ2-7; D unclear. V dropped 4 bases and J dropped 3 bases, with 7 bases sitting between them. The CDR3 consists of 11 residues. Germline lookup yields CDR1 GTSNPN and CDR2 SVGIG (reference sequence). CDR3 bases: TGTGCCTGGAAGACGAACTACGAGCAGTACTTC. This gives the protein CAWKTNYEQYF.

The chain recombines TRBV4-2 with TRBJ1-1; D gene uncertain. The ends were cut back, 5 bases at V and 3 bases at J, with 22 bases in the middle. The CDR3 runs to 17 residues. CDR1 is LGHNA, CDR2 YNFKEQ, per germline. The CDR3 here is CASSSQRAGLGDTEAFF. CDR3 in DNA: TGTGCCAGCAGCAGTCAAAGGGCTGGACTCGGGGACACTGAAGCTTTCTTT.

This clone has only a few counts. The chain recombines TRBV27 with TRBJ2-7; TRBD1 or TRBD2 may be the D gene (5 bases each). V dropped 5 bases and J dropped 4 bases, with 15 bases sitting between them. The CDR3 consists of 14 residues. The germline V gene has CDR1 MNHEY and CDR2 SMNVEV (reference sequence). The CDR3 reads CASSTGDGTYEQYF. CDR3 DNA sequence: TGTGCCAGCAGTACCGGGGACGGAACATACGAGCAGTACTTC.

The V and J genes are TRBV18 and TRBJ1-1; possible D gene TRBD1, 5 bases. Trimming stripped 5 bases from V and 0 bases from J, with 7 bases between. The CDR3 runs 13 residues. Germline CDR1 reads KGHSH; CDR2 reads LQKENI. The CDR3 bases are TGTGCCAGCTCAGGGGGGTTGAACACTGAAGCTTTCTTT. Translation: CASSGGLNTEAFF.

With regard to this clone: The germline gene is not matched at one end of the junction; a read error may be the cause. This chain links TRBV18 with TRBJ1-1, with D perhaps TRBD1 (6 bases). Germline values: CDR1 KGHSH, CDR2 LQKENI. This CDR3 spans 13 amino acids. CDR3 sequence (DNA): TGTGCCAGCTCCCGGCCGGGGGGCTTATTCCCTCTCTTT. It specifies CASSRPGGLFPLF.

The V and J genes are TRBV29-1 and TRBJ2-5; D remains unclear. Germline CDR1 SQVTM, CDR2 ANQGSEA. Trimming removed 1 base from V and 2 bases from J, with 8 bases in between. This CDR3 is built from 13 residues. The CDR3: CSVEANRQETQYF. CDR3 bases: TGCAGCGTTGAAGCCAACAGACAAGAGACCCAGTACTTC.

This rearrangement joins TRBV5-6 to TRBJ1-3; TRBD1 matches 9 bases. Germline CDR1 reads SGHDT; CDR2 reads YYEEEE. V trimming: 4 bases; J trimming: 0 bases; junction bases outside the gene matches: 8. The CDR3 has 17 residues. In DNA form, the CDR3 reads TGTGCCAGCAGCCGGCTCCGGGACAGGGCCTCTGGAAACACCATATATTTT. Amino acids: CASSRLRDRASGNTIYF.

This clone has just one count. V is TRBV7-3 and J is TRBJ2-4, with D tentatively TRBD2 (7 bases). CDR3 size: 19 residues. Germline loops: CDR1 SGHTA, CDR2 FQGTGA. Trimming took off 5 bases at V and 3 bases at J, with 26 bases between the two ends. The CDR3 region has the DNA TGTGCCAGCAGCCGTCAAGGGACACCCCCGCGCGGGGGCAAAAACATTCAGTACTTC. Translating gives CASSRQGTPPRGGKNIQYF.